The clone carrying this TCR beta chain was found a few times. V lost 3 bases and J lost 4; bases outside the gene matches: 1. Germline V lookup: CDR1 MGHRA, CDR2 YSYEKL. This CDR3 contains 14 residues. TCRdb's table, derived via immunoSEQ multiplex PCR, lists solely in-frame clones and lacks some. The data hold 280,000 or so clones, with 83% observed a single time. This record belongs to a study of blood T cell repertoires in COVID-19. The chain recombines TRBV4-1 with TRBJ1-5, with TRBD1 matching over 9 bases. The receptor was derived from a woman aged 50 to 65 who had recovered from COVID-19. The material sequenced was peripheral blood. The DNA of the CDR3 is TGCGCCAGCAGCCAGACAGGGGGGAATCAGCCCCAGCATTTT. Amino acid sequence: CASSQTGGNQPQHF.